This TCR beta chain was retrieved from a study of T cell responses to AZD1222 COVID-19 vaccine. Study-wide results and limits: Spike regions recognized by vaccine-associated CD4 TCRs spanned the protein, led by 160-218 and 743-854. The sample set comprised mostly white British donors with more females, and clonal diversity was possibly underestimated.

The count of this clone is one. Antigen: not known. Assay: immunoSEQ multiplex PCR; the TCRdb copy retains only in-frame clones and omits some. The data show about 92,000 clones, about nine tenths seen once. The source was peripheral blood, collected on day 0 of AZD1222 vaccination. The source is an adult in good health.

CDR3 coding DNA: TGTGCCAGCAGTCGCGCTGGAGGGACGCAGTATTTT. Encoded protein: CASSRAGGTQYF. The genes are TRBV3-1 (or the pseudogene TRBV3-2) and TRBJ2-3, with D tentatively TRBD2 (6 bases). With 6 bases removed from V and 9 bases from J, the gap between germline ends came to 13 bases. CDR1 and CDR2 (germline): LGHDT, YNNKEL (reference sequence). This CDR3 has 12 residues.